What follows is one T cell receptor (beta chain) and its context. This clonotype was recorded many times. The antigen this receptor binds is unknown. No much larger clone is present one base from it, and per-base qualities are unavailable. This sample stems from a study of T cells in Graves' hyperthyroidism and ophthalmopathy (dated by TCRdb to the late 2010s). Describing the broader study: Peripheral blood was sampled at the time of initial diagnosis, prior to any treatment. To identify distinguishing TCR V-J signatures, a discovery cohort of around 100 patients was used, comprising roughly 45 with Graves' ophthalmopathy and under 60 with stable Graves' hyperthyroidism. Whether ophthalmopathy could be predicted prospectively was tested in an independent validation cohort made up of roughly 19 hyperthyroidism patients plus 17 patients who later progressed to ophthalmopathy. The 80 to 100 discovery patients were randomly divided into training and test sets at a 7:3 ratio. In addition, the study compared T-cell repertoires in thyroid tissue and in blood from six Graves' hyperthyroidism patients. After blood sampling, hyperthyroidism patients were treated with methimazole at a starting dose of 30 mg daily, and ophthalmopathy patients were treated with high-dose intravenous methylprednisolone. The paper reports TCR Vbeta CDR3 sequencing of roughly 140 peripheral blood samples: approximately 41 ophthalmopathy, fewer than 85 hyperthyroidism and around 17 progressor patients.

Stable Graves' hyperthyroidism was defined as the absence of progression to ophthalmopathy over 18 months of follow-up. Hyperthyroidism patients were newly diagnosed, had a disease duration of under 2 months, and were aged 18 to 65 years. Any patient with an uncontrolled infection, another autoimmune disease, pregnancy or lactation was excluded. Diagnoses relied on clinical symptoms, serum thyroxine and TRAb, thyroid ultrasound and orbital computed tomography. PBMCs were isolated from about 9.1 ml of fresh peripheral blood by Ficoll-Paque density gradient centrifugation. Trizol reagent was used to extract total RNA, and RNA quality was then checked on an Agilent 2100 Bioanalyzer. The TCR beta CDR3 regions were amplified from RNA transcripts. The first round of RT-PCR for the TCR CDR3 was performed with the HTBI primer set and the Qiagen OneStep RT-PCR kit. A second multiplex PCR round built the libraries, followed by size selection and purification. Sequencing of the libraries was done on an Illumina HiSeq2000 using paired-end 100 bp reads. In the authors' own workflow: SOAPnuke was used to process the raw data, removing reads that contained adapters or uncalled bases, had a mean Phred below 15, or lacked an exact match to the constant primer or identifier. High-quality paired reads were merged with COPE v1.2.5, and unique nucleotide sequences were defined as clonotypes. Clonotypes were aligned to IMGT TRBV, TRBD and TRBJ reference segments using MiTCR v1.1. Only V-J combinations with frequency above 0.0001, covering about 99% of repertoires, were analysed. A TCS score was defined as the ratio between F50 (clonal expansion) and ExV (chaos), using BLOSUM62-based TCRdist between CDR3 peptides within each V-J. Welch's t-statistics and random forest reduced around 550 V-J features to roughly 13, which were used in a naive Bayes classifier (R e1071). TCRdb applied fastp at Q25 and MiXCR to the public reads, then kept only in-frame beta chains. Duplicate CDR3 protein sequences are folded into a single record with the most common DNA and genes. TCRdb, not the authors, supplied the V and J calls. The sample table lists 300,000 to 400,000 distinct CDR3 sequences, about 15% of them with a count of one. The top ten clones comprise approximately 10% of the sample.

Results the study describes overall, beyond this receptor: In validation, the model predicted progression to ophthalmopathy with approximately 69% sensitivity and less than 80% specificity, a median of 6.5 months before onset. No statistical method was used to set the sample size in advance, and investigators knew the group allocation. Ophthalmopathy was separated from stable hyperthyroidism by a 13 V-J signature model, with approximately 85% sensitivity and about 81% specificity obtained in cross-validation and 80%/75% obtained in testing. Most expanded thyroid clonotypes (frequency above 0.001) were also detected in blood, a finding suggesting that blood repertoires may reflect thyroid immune responses.

This receptor was taken from a woman in her sixties or seventies with Graves' hyperthyroidism. Material for sequencing was blood.

The CDR3 region has the sequence CASSFPTGTSTYEQFF. The DNA reads TGTGCCAGCAGCTTTCCAACCGGGACTAGCACCTATGAGCAGTTCTTC. Rearrangement joined TRBV11-3 to TRBJ2-1, with TRBD2 matching 9 junction bases. Ends trimmed: V by 3 bases, J by 8 bases; bases unmatched to a gene: 11. Including cysteine and phenylalanine, the CDR3 has 16 amino acids. Only the CDR3 part of the read is kept: 48 bases, read in frame from the first base. The germline V gene sets CDR1 to SGHNT and CDR2 to YENEEA.